What follows is one TCR beta chain and its context. Produced via immunoSEQ multiplex PCR; TCRdb's table is partial and in-frame only. This sample has approximately 240,000 clones, with 80% to 90% found just once. This specimen belongs to a study of blood T cell repertoires in COVID-19. Sequenced: peripheral blood. This clonotype was sampled from a middle-aged man with acute or convalescent COVID-19.

The CDR3 here is CASSLDGRGLTYEQYF. CDR3 sequence (DNA): TGTGCCAGCAGCTTGGATGGCAGGGGTCTTACCTACGAGCAGTACTTC. The genes are TRBV5-6 and TRBJ2-7; a possible D gene is TRBD1 (6 bases). There are 16 residues in the CDR3. Deletions cut 0 bases from V and 2 bases from J, with 15 bases between. Germline CDR1 is SGHDT and CDR2 is YYEEEE. Together with reference TRBV5-6 and TRBJ2-7, the CDR3 gives the full variable domain: DAGVTQSPTHLIKTRGQQVTLRCSPKSGHDTVSWYQQALGQGPQFIFQYYEEEERQRGNFPDRFSGHQFPNYSSELNVNALLLGDSALYLCASSLDGRGLTYEQYFGPGTRLTVT.